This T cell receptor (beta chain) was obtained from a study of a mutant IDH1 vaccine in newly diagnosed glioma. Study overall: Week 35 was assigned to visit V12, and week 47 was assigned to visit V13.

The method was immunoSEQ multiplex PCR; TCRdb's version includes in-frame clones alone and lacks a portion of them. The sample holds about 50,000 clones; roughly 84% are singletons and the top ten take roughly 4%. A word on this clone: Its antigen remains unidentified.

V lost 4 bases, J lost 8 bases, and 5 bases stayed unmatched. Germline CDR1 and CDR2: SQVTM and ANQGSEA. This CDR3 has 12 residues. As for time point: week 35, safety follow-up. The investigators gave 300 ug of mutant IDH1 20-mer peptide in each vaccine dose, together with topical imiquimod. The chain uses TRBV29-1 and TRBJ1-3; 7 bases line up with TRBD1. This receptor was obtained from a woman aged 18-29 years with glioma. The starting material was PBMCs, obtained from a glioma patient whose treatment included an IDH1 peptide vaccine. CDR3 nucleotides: TGCAGCGTTGCGGTGCAGGGGGACACCATATATTTT. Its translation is CSVAVQGDTIYF.